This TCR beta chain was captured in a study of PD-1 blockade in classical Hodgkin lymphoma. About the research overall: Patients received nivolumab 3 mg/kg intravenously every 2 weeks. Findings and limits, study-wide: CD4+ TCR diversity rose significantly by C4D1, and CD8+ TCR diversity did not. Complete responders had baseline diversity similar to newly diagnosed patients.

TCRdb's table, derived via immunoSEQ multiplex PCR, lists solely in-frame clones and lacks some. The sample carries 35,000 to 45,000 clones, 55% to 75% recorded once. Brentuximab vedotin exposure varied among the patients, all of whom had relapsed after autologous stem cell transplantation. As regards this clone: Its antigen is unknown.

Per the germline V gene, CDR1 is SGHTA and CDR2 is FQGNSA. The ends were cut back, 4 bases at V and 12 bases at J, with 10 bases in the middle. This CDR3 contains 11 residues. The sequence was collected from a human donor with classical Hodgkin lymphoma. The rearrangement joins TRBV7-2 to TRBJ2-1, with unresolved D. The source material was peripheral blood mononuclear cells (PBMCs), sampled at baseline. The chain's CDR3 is CASSYGPLQFF. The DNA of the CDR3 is TGTGCCAGCAGCTATGGCCCTTTGCAGTTCTTC.